This passage covers 2 T cell receptor beta chains from one sample sequenced in a study of PD-1 blockade in classical Hodgkin lymphoma (dated by TCRdb to about 2020). Libraries were made using the immunoSEQ multiplex PCR assay. Entries here come from immuneACCESS through TCRdb and include only in-frame sequences with V and J called. Some clones fail to appear in such tables; in the studies checked, an unresolved V gene covers under half of the shortfall, and the cause of the remainder is unknown. This sample gives around 43,000 clones in total; approximately 78% of them show up just once. Around 15% of the sample is in the top ten clones. The intended sense of this specimen's time point label: cycle 1 day 1 (C1D1), immediately before nivolumab initiation. Relapse after autologous stem cell transplantation had occurred in all trial patients, and cohorts A, B and C were distinguished by prior brentuximab vedotin exposure.

Specimen: peripheral blood mononuclear cells (PBMCs), collected at baseline. These receptors all stem from a human donor with classical Hodgkin lymphoma.

This clone turned up a few times. This chain connects TRBV7-8 to TRBJ1-1; TRBD1 might be the D (6 bases). The CDR3 totals 13 residues. CDR1 is SGHVS, CDR2 FQNEAQ, per germline. The germline V and J ends were trimmed by 4 bases and 3 bases, with 9 bases remaining between them. Here the CDR3 reads CASSSNRDTEAFF. The CDR3 nucleotides read TGTGCCAGCAGCTCCAACAGGGACACTGAAGCTTTCTTT. Based on the CDR3 plus reference TRBV7-8 and TRBJ1-1, the full variable domain is GAGVSQSPRYKVAKRGQDVALRCDPISGHVSLFWYQQALGQGPEFLTYFQNEAQLDKSGLPSDRFFAERPEGSVSTLKIQRTQQEDSAVYLCASSSNRDTEAFFGQGTRLTVV.

The chain is built from TRBV27 and TRBJ2-3, with no clear D. Trimming took off 5 bases at V and 2 bases at J, with 11 bases between the two ends. CDR3 length equals 14 residues. Germline-derived CDR1 and CDR2 are MNHEY and SMNVEV (reference sequence). In DNA form, the CDR3 reads TGTGCCAGCAGTGGATACAGCGTCACAGATACGCAGTATTTT. Its protein is CASSGYSVTDTQYF.